This paragraph covers one T cell receptor (beta chain) sequence. This specimen belongs to a study of blood T cell repertoires in COVID-19. Authors' processing steps: Amplifying reference gene primers gave estimates of nucleated cell counts. This table comes from immunoSEQ multiplex PCR, and its TCRdb copy is limited to in-frame clones, with some not included. V and J calls plus clone size are reproduced from that table; the DNA served to infer D and trimming. The sample carries fewer than 300,000 clones, roughly 90% recorded once. This CDR3 is built from 14 residues. Germline loops: CDR1 MDHEN, CDR2 SYDVKM. Trimming took off 6 bases at V and 0 bases at J, with 12 bases between the two ends.

The V call is TRBV28, the J call TRBJ2-7, with D unclear. The material sequenced was peripheral blood. The TCR was taken from a man aged 25 to 40 with acute or convalescent COVID-19. The CDR3 sequence: CASSRVGFSYEQYF. CDR3 sequence (DNA): TGTGCCAGCAGCAGAGTGGGCTTCTCCTACGAGCAGTACTTC.